This entry describes one T cell receptor (beta chain). Vbeta (60) and Jbeta (13) primers were used in the PCR. Generated by immunoSEQ multiplex PCR, the TCRdb table keeps only in-frame clones and is missing some. Altogether some 250,000 clones are present, about four fifths being singletons, with the ten largest covering 5% to 6.5%. This entry comes from a study of cytomegalovirus exposure and HLA in healthy donors. Sequencing was performed on PBMCs. This sequence originates from a woman in her 40s in good health and CMV-seropositive.

CDR3 residues: CASTPRGSYEQYF. The CDR3 DNA reads as TGTGCCAGCACTCCCCGGGGGAGCTACGAGCAGTACTTC. The rearrangement links TRBV7-6 to TRBJ2-7, with D possibly matching TRBD2 (6 bases). Germline V gene lookup returns CDR1 SGHVS and CDR2 FNYEAQ. The CDR3 length is 13 residues. Deletions cut 7 bases from V and 3 bases from J, with 13 bases between.